This T cell receptor beta chain comes out of a study of cytomegalovirus exposure and HLA in healthy donors. Study observations and caveats: Later findings reportedly placed an Asian-associated ancestry cluster below the roughly 730-donor mean for N-insertions.

PCR amplification relied on 60 Vbeta primers (plus 13 Jbeta primers). The method was immunoSEQ multiplex PCR; TCRdb's version includes in-frame clones alone and lacks a portion of them. Among roughly 180,000 clones listed, about 80% were seen once. V was cut by 6 bases and J by 8 bases, with 10 bases left in between. The germline V gene has CDR1 DFQATT and CDR2 SNEGSKA (reference sequence). The length of the CDR3 is 11 residues. With regard to this clone: The antigen is unknown.

The chain is built from TRBV20-1 and TRBJ1-4; D is perhaps TRBD1 (5 bases). Sequences were obtained from PBMCs. This receptor was obtained from a man aged 30-40 years in good health and CMV-seronegative. The CDR3 loop is CSATRQEKLFF. The CDR3 DNA reads as TGCAGTGCCACCAGACAGGAAAAACTGTTTTTT.